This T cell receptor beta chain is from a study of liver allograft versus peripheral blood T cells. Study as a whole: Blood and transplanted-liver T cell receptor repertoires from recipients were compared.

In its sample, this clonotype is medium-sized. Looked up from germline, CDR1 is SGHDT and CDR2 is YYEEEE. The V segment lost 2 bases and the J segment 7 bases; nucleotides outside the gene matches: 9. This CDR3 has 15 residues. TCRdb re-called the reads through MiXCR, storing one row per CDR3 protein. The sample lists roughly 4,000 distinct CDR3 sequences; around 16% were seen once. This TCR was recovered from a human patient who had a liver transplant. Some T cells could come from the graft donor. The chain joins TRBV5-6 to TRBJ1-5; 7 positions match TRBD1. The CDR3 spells CASSLFLTGEQPQHF. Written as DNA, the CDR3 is TGTGCCAGCAGCTTATTCCTTACAGGGGAGCAGCCCCAGCATTTT.